Each of the 24 T cell receptor beta chains below was sequenced from the same sample in a study of T cell changes during pregnancy in multiple sclerosis. TCRdb's copy holds only in-frame clones and misses some; the assay was immunoSEQ multiplex PCR. The table shows some 93,000 clones, with 90% to 95% occurring only once. Sequences were derived from peripheral blood, sampled after pregnancy. Source of these receptors: a female donor in good health, enrolled as a control in a pregnancy study.

This chain connects TRBV6-5 to TRBJ2-1, with 10 bases identical to TRBD1. The CDR3 is 15 amino acids. Germline assignment: CDR1 MNHEY and CDR2 SVGAGI. J lost 6 bases, V lost 5 bases, and 7 bases had no gene match. CDR3 sequence reads: CASSPDRGRVNEQFF. The DNA for the CDR3 is TGTGCCAGCAGTCCCGACAGGGGGCGCGTCAATGAGCAGTTCTTC.

This clone was detected only once. The V and J genes are TRBV29-1 and TRBJ2-3, with D perhaps TRBD1 (5 bases). Germline CDR1 and CDR2: SQVTM and ANQGSEA. CDR3 size: 12 residues. V lost 3 bases and J 9 bases, leaving 13 bases between the germline ends. The CDR3 nucleotides are TGCAGCGTTGACAAGGCAGACAGAACGCAGTATTTT. It encodes CSVDKADRTQYF.

The chain recombines TRBV9 with TRBJ2-3; tentative D call: TRBD2 (5 bases). V shed 4 bases and J shed 0 bases, with 15 bases lying between them. Germline V gene lookup returns CDR1 SGDLS and CDR2 YYNGEE. CDR3 length: 16 residues. CDR3 residues: CASSPQRSTSTDTQYF. In DNA, the CDR3 is TGTGCCAGCAGCCCCCAGCGGTCTACTAGCACAGATACGCAGTATTTT.

Worth noting for this clone: At one of its ends the junction is not consistent with the germline gene, which may arise from a read error. V and J are TRBV7-7 and TRBJ2-7; D uncertain. CDR3 size: 14 residues. Germline-derived CDR1 and CDR2 are SSHAT and FNYEAQ (reference sequence). The CDR3 loop is CASSLGTPPYEQYF. The CDR3 DNA reads TGTGCTAGCAGCTTAGGTACTCCTCCCTACGAGCAGTACTTC.

The V call is TRBV19, the J call TRBJ2-7; 9 bases align to TRBD1. Germline CDR1 reads LNHDA; CDR2 reads SQIVND (reference sequence). The V and J ends lost 4 bases and 4 bases, in that order; junction bases with no gene match: 8. The CDR3 is 15 residues long. Written as DNA, the CDR3 is TGTGCCAGTAGTAATAACAGGGGGCGCGGTTACGAGCAGTACTTC. Encoded protein: CASSNNRGRGYEQYF.

The chain recombines TRBV18 with TRBJ1-5; D is perhaps TRBD1 (6 bases). Germline V gives CDR1 KGHSH, CDR2 LQKENI. The CDR3 is 15 amino acids. The V end was cut by 2 bases, the J end by 3 bases, with 11 bases between. Here the CDR3 DNA reads TGTGCCAGCTCACCAGGCAGGGGCGACAATCAGCCCCAGCATTTT. Protein product: CASSPGRGDNQPQHF.

The V call is TRBV7-9, the J call TRBJ2-3; tentatively, D is TRBD1 (5 bases). Germline V gene sequence: CDR1 SEHNR, CDR2 FQNEAQ (reference sequence). V shed 1 base and J shed 0 bases, with 5 bases lying between them. The CDR3 consists of 14 residues. This chain's CDR3 is CASSLGQSTDTQYF. CDR3 DNA sequence: TGTGCCAGCAGCTTAGGACAGAGCACAGATACGCAGTATTTT.

The chain has TRBV9 and TRBJ1-3, with 7 nucleotides matching TRBD1. The V gene's germline CDR1 is SGDLS and CDR2 YYNGEE. The CDR3 loop spans 15 amino acids. Germline trimming cut 7 bases from V and 0 bases from J; bases unmatched to any gene: 7. CDR3 sequence: CASGRTGLSGNTIYF. The CDR3 region has the DNA TGTGCCAGCGGAAGGACAGGCCTCTCTGGAAACACCATATATTTT.

This chain joins TRBV18 and TRBJ2-7; possible D gene TRBD2, 5 bases. Trimming removed 0 bases from V and 3 bases from J, with 6 bases in between. The germline CDR1 and CDR2 sequences are KGHSH and LQKENI. The CDR3 covers 13 residues. This CDR3 is CASSPPSGYEQYF. CDR3 in DNA: TGTGCCAGCTCACCACCCAGCGGCTACGAGCAGTACTTC.

V gene TRBV7-2 combines with J gene TRBJ2-3; weak D call: TRBD2 (6 bases). The V gene's germline CDR1 is SGHTA and CDR2 FQGNSA. The length of the CDR3 is 15 residues. V lost 1 base and J lost 6, with 14 bases in between. CDR3 sequence: CASSLGRGGRDTQYF. CDR3 DNA: TGTGCCAGCAGCTTAGGACGGGGAGGACGGGATACGCAGTATTTT.

V usage is TRBV5-6 and J usage is TRBJ1-2; D unresolved. Trimming removed 0 bases at V and 4 bases at J, with 19 bases between. This CDR3 region has 17 residues. CDR1 is SGHDT, CDR2 YYEEEE, per germline. The CDR3 sequence is CASSLVSVVAGRYGYTF. DNA of the CDR3: TGTGCCAGCAGCTTGGTCTCCGTGGTTGCAGGTCGCTATGGCTACACCTTC.

This chain connects TRBV28 to TRBJ2-7, with 8 bases fitting TRBD2. V was clipped by 9 bases and J by 3 bases; unmatched bases: 10. The CDR3 consists of 14 residues. Germline V gene data show CDR1 as MDHEN and CDR2 as SYDVKM. The CDR3 region is CASTGGALVYEQYF. In DNA, the CDR3 is TGTGCCAGTACCGGGGGGGCGCTGGTCTACGAGCAGTACTTC.

This chain uses TRBV5-1 with TRBJ2-1, with D unresolved. The CDR3 loop spans 14 amino acids. V shed 5 bases and J shed 0 bases, with 9 bases lying between them. Germline-derived CDR1 and CDR2 are SGHRS and YFSETQ. The CDR3 protein is CASRTEISYNEQFF. DNA for the CDR3: TGCGCCAGCAGAACAGAAATCTCCTACAATGAGCAGTTCTTC.

The rearrangement uses TRBV14 and TRBJ2-1, with 12 nucleotides matching TRBD2. The J segment lost 7 bases and the V segment lost 3 bases, leaving 7 bases of the junction unmatched. The CDR3 contains 16 residues. Germline CDR1 reads SGHDN; CDR2 reads FVKESK. The DNA of the CDR3 is TGTGCCAGCAGCCACTACCTAGCGGGGGGGCGAAATGAGCAGTTCTTC. Its translation: CASSHYLAGGRNEQFF.

V gene TRBV28 combines with J gene TRBJ2-7; D perhaps matches TRBD1 (5 bases). Looked up from germline, CDR1 is MDHEN and CDR2 is SYDVKM. Trimming removed 1 base from V and 6 bases from J, with 13 bases in between. The CDR3 extends over 14 amino acids. CDR3 in amino acids: CASSLLQVLGEQYF. Here the CDR3 DNA reads TGTGCCAGCAGTTTATTACAGGTCTTGGGCGAGCAGTACTTC.

The chain carries TRBV28 and TRBJ1-2; D remains ambiguous. Per germline, CDR1 MDHEN and CDR2 SYDVKM. V lost 10 bases and J 2 bases, leaving 11 bases between the germline ends. The CDR3 totals 12 residues. CDR3 sequence: CATDQANYGYTF. CDR3 coding DNA: TGTGCCACCGATCAGGCAAACTATGGCTACACCTTC.

V and J are TRBV19 and TRBJ2-1; 12 bases are shared with TRBD2. This CDR3 contains 16 residues. The V segment lost 1 base and the J segment 5 bases; nucleotides outside the gene matches: 3. Germline loops: CDR1 LNHDA, CDR2 SQIVND (reference sequence). The CDR3 DNA reads TGTGCCAGTAGTATAGCCCTAGCGGGGGGGAACAATGAGCAGTTCTTC. It specifies CASSIALAGGNNEQFF.

The V gene is TRBV7-9, the J gene TRBJ2-7, with a possible D match to TRBD2 (5 bases). The CDR3 covers 12 residues. Germline V gene data show CDR1 as SEHNR and CDR2 as FQNEAQ (reference sequence). Trimming pared 4 bases from V and 2 bases from J, leaving 6 bases between. The CDR3 region has the DNA TGTGCCAGCAGCTCCGGGGCCTACGAGCAGTACTTC. This translates into CASSSGAYEQYF.

The chain has TRBV5-1 and TRBJ1-1; D not resolved. Germline assignment: CDR1 SGHRS and CDR2 YFSETQ. Trimming left V 3 bases short and J 2 bases short, with 14 bases between. The CDR3 extends over 15 amino acids. Here the CDR3 reads CASSSAVRGNTEAFF. The CDR3 bases are TGCGCCAGCAGCTCCGCGGTGCGTGGAAACACTGAAGCTTTCTTT.

V gene TRBV27 combines with J gene TRBJ1-6; tentatively, D is TRBD1 (5 bases). The CDR3 is 14 residues long. The V end lost 6 bases, the J end lost 0 bases, and 6 bases lay between the germline ends. Per the germline V gene, CDR1 is MNHEY and CDR2 is SMNVEV (reference sequence). CDR3 DNA: TGTGCCAGCAGAGACAGCTCCTATAATTCACCCCTCCACTTT. It codes for CASRDSSYNSPLHF.

The chain uses TRBV6-5 and TRBJ2-7; the D is unclear. V was trimmed by 0 bases and J by 3 bases, leaving 6 bases between them. Germline V lookup: CDR1 MNHEY, CDR2 SVGAGI. The CDR3 loop spans 13 amino acids. In DNA form, the CDR3 reads TGTGCCAGCAGTTACTCTAGTGTCTACGAGCAGTACTTC. Amino acids: CASSYSSVYEQYF.

V and J are TRBV5-6 and TRBJ1-2; possibly TRBD1 for D (5 bases). V was cut by 4 bases and J by 4 bases, with 14 bases left in between. The CDR3 totals 14 residues. CDR1 and CDR2 from the germline V gene are SGHDT and YYEEEE. This CDR3 is CASSVGGGGYGYTF. CDR3 in DNA: TGTGCCAGCAGCGTGGGGGGAGGAGGCTATGGCTACACCTTC.

The J gene is TRBJ2-7, the V gene TRBV4-3; D remains ambiguous. This CDR3 has 14 amino acids. Trimming removed 0 bases at V and 2 bases at J, with 8 bases between. Germline loops: CDR1 LGHNA, CDR2 YSLEER. The CDR3 DNA is TGCGCCAGCAGCCAAGAATACACGACCTACGAGCAGTACTTC. Residues: CASSQEYTTYEQYF.

Worth noting for this clone: One end of the junction is discordant with germline, which a read error may explain. The chain employs TRBV5-4 and TRBJ2-3, with D maybe TRBD2 (6 bases). Germline lookup yields CDR1 SGHNT and CDR2 YYREEE (reference sequence). The CDR3 is 15 residues long. As DNA, the CDR3 is TGTGTCAGCAGCTTGGGACTGACTAGCACAGATACGCAGTATTTT. This gives the protein CVSSLGLTSTDTQYF.